The clone carrying this T cell receptor beta chain showed up many times. These data belong to a study of Graves' ophthalmopathy and Graves' hyperthyroidism. The PBMCs used were ones drawn from less than 12 ml of fresh peripheral blood. Transcripts of RNA were the source for amplifying TCR beta CDR3 regions. RT-PCR in the first round used HTBI primers; a second-round multiplex PCR followed. TCRdb re-derived calls from the multiplex PCR reads in MiXCR, one entry per CDR3 protein. This table has more than 550,000 distinct CDR3 sequences, more than 40% appearing once. CDR1 is SEHNR, CDR2 FQNEAQ, per germline (reference sequence). This CDR3 has 14 amino acids. V was pared by 2 bases and J by 2 bases, with 9 bases between.

This chain uses TRBV7-9 with TRBJ1-1; D is unclear. This TCR was sampled from an adult man with Graves' ophthalmopathy. Input material: peripheral blood. The CDR3 nucleotides read TGTGCCAGCAGCTTATCGGGCAGAAACACTGAAGCTTTCTTT. It encodes CASSLSGRNTEAFF.